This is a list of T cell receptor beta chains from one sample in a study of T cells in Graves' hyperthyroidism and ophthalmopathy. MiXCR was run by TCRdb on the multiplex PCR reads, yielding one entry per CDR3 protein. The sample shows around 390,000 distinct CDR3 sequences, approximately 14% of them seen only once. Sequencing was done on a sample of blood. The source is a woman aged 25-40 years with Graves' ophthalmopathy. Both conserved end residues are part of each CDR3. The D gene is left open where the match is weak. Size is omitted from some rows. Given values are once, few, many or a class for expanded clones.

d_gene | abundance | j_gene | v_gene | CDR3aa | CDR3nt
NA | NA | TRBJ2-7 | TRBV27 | CASSPPLGEQYF | TGTGCCAGCAGTCCCCCCCTTGGGGAGCAGTACTTC
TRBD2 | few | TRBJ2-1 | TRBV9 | CASSVARAGGRDEQFF | TGTGCCAGCAGCGTAGCTCGCGCGGGGGGCCGGGATGAGCAGTTCTTC
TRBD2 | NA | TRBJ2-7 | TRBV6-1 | CASSEPLAGTYYEQYF | TGTGCCAGCAGTGAACCACTAGCGGGAACCTACTACGAGCAGTACTTC
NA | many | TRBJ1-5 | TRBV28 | CASNLRGRGLNQPQHF | TGTGCCAGCAATCTAAGGGGCAGGGGCCTTAATCAGCCCCAGCATTTT
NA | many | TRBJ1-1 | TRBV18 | CASSPIYNTEAFF | TGTGCCAGCTCACCGATCTACAACACTGAAGCTTTCTTT
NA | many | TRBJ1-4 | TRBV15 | CATIEGYGNEKLFF | TGTGCCACCATAGAGGGTTACGGTAATGAAAAACTGTTTTTT
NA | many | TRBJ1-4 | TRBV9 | CASSGSQGFSKLFF | TGTGCCAGCAGCGGATCACAGGGTTTCTCAAAACTGTTTTTT
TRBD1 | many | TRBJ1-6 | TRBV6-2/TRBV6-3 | CASRKPGQRDSPLHF | TGTGCCAGCAGGAAACCGGGACAGAGGGATTCACCCCTCCACTTT
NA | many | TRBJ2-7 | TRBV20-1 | CSGLPDGHEQYF | TGCAGTGGCCTTCCTGACGGCCACGAGCAGTACTTC
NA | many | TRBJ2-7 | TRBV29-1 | CSVDWRDELGTYEQYF | TGCAGCGTTGATTGGAGGGACGAATTAGGGACTTACGAGCAGTACTTC
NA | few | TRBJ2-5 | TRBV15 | CATSRSLLQGTGETQYF | TGTGCCACCAGCAGATCGCTCCTGCAGGGGACGGGGGAGACCCAGTACTTC
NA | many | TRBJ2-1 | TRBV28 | CASSLVGPRGPITVNEQFF | TGTGCCAGCAGTTTAGTCGGGCCCAGGGGCCCCATAACTGTCAATGAGCAGTTCTTC
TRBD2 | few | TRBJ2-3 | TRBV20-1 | CSARGLAGGTDTQYF | TGCAGTGCTAGGGGACTAGCGGGGGGGACAGATACGCAGTATTTT
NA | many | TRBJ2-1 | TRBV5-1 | CASSFIESYNEQFF | TGCGCCAGCAGCTTCATAGAATCCTACAATGAGCAGTTCTTC
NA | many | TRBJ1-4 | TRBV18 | CASSPGHSNEKLFF | TGTGCCAGCTCACCGGGACACTCGAATGAAAAACTGTTTTTT
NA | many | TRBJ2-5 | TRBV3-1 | CASSHGTSAETQYF | TGTGCCAGCAGCCACGGGACGTCCGCGGAGACCCAGTACTTC
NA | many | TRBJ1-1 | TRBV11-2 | CASSFAGWRDTEAFF | TGTGCCAGCAGCTTTGCAGGGTGGAGGGACACTGAAGCTTTCTTT
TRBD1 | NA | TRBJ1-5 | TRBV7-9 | CASSRTTGALNQPQHF | TGTGCCAGCAGCCGAACGACAGGGGCGCTTAATCAGCCCCAGCATTTT
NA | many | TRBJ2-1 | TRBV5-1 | CASSLSTNEQFF | TGCGCCAGCAGCCTTTCAACCAATGAGCAGTTCTTC
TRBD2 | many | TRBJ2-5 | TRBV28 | CASRGRGADQETQYF | TGTGCCAGCAGGGGGCGGGGGGCCGACCAAGAGACCCAGTACTTC
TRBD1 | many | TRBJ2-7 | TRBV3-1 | CASSQEWTGGYEQYF | TGTGCCAGCAGCCAAGAGTGGACAGGGGGCTACGAGCAGTACTTC
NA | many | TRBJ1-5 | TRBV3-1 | CASSQDSDSNQPQHF | TGTGCCAGCAGCCAAGACTCGGACAGCAATCAGCCCCAGCATTTT
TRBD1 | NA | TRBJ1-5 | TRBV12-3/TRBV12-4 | CASSADRGISNQPQHF | TGTGCCAGCAGCGCGGACAGGGGGATTAGCAATCAGCCCCAGCATTTT
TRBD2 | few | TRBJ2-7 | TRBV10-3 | CAISEGLAARYEQYF | TGTGCCATCAGTGAAGGACTAGCGGCTCGCTACGAGCAGTACTTC
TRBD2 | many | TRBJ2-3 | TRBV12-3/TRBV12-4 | CASSPGGALDTQYF | TGTGCCAGCAGTCCGGGGGGGGCCCTTGATACGCAGTATTTT
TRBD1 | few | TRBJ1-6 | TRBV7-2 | CASSLGPRDSYNSPLHF | TGTGCCAGCAGCTTAGGGCCCCGGGACAGCTATAATTCACCCCTCCACTTT
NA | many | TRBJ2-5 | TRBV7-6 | CASSLLSGGQETQYF | TGTGCCAGCAGCTTGTTGTCAGGGGGGCAAGAGACCCAGTACTTC
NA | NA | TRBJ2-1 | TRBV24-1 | CATSDGRQGWSSYNEQFF | TGTGCCACCAGTGACGGTAGGCAGGGGTGGAGCTCCTACAATGAGCAGTTCTTC
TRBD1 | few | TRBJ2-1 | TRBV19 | CASRMRTGNYNEQFF | TGTGCCAGTAGGATGAGGACAGGGAATTACAATGAGCAGTTCTTC
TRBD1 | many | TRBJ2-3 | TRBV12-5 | CASGSGQGSPDTQYF | TGTGCTAGTGGTTCCGGACAGGGAAGTCCAGATACGCAGTATTTT
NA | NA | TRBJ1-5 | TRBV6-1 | CASSDRGLETYSNQPQHF | TGTGCCAGCAGTGACCGTGGCTTGGAGACCTATAGCAATCAGCCCCAGCATTTT
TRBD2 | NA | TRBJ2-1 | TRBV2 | CASSAVSGGGHEQSF | TGTGCCAGCAGTGCGGTATCGGGGGGGGGGCATGAGCAGTCCTTC
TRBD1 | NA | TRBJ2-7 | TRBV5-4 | CASSVWDSREYEQYF | TGTGCCAGCAGCGTTTGGGACAGCCGAGAGTACGAGCAGTACTTC
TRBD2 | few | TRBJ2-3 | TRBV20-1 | CSAPDLSRGGLATQYF | TGCAGTGCTCCCGATCTTTCGCGGGGGGGCCTTGCTACGCAGTATTTT
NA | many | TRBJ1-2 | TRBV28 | CASSDKPDYGYTF | TGTGCCAGCAGCGACAAGCCCGACTATGGCTACACCTTC
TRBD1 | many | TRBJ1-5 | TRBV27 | CASSRRQGGASNQPQHF | TGTGCCAGCAGTAGACGACAGGGGGGCGCGAGCAATCAGCCCCAGCATTTT
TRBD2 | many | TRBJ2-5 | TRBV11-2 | CASSFRLAETQYF | TGTGCCAGCAGCTTTCGACTAGCAGAGACCCAGTACTTC
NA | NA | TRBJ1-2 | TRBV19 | CASNPRRGSGYTF | TGTGCCAGTAACCCTCGCAGGGGATCTGGCTACACCTTC
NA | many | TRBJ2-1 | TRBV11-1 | CASSLMKDEQFF | TGTGCCAGCAGCTTAATGAAGGATGAGCAGTTCTTC
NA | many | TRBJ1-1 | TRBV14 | CASSGLGGTEAFF | TGTGCCAGCAGTGGCCTCGGCGGCACTGAAGCTTTCTTT
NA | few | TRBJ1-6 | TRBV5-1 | CASSESPGQDNSPLHF | TGCGCCAGCAGCGAGTCGCCGGGACAAGATAATTCACCCCTCCACTTT
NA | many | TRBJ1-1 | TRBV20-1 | CSASTWDGDTEAFF | TGCAGTGCTAGTACCTGGGACGGGGACACTGAAGCTTTCTTT
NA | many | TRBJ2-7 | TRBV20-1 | CSARARIGGYEQYF | TGCAGTGCTAGAGCCCGTATAGGGGGCTACGAGCAGTACTTC
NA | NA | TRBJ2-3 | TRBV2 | CASSVMRGGTDTQYF | TGTGCCAGCAGTGTAATGAGGGGGGGCACAGATACGCAGTATTTT
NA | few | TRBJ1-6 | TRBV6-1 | CASSTRDRSPLHF | TGTGCCAGCAGTACAAGGGATCGCTCACCCCTCCACTTT
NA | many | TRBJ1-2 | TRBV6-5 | CASSYRALDGYTF | TGTGCCAGCAGTTATCGAGCCCTGGATGGCTACACCTTC
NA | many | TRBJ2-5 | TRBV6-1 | CASSFDGGFGETQYF | TGTGCCAGCAGTTTTGACGGGGGCTTTGGTGAGACCCAGTACTTC
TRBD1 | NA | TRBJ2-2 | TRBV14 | CARLRDSENTGELFF | TGTGCCAGACTAAGGGACAGCGAGAACACCGGGGAGCTGTTTTTT
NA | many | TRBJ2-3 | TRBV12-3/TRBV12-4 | CASSPRQAPDTQYF | TGTGCCAGCAGTCCCCGACAGGCGCCAGATACGCAGTATTTT
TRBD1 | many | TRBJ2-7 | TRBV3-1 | CASSQVGQGNNEQYF | TGTGCCAGCAGCCAAGTGGGACAGGGCAACAACGAGCAGTACTTC
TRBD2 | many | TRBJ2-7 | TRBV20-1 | CSAKASGGAYEQYF | TGCAGTGCTAAGGCTAGCGGGGGGGCTTACGAGCAGTACTTC
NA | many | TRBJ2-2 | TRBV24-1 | CATSDNRVHTGELFF | TGTGCCACCAGTGACAACAGGGTACACACCGGGGAGCTGTTTTTT
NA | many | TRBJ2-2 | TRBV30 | CAWSPSGEVLGGELFF | TGTGCCTGGAGTCCCAGCGGTGAGGTCTTGGGCGGGGAGCTGTTTTTT
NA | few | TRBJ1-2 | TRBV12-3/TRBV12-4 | CASSLGGGGYTF | TGTGCCAGCAGCCTCGGCGGGGGTGGCTACACCTTC
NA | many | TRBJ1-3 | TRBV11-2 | CASSLAGNGNTIYF | TGTGCCAGCAGCTTAGCCGGCAATGGAAACACCATATATTTT